These 31 T cell receptor beta chains were all obtained from the same sample, sequenced in a study of cytomegalovirus exposure and HLA in healthy donors (dated by TCRdb to about 2017). The library was generated by the immunoSEQ multiplex PCR assay. A mixture of 60 forward primers for TCR Vbeta segments and 13 reverse primers for TCR Jbeta segments was used in the multiplex PCR. The source is immuneACCESS, and TCRdb retained only in-frame sequences with V and J called. Part of the clones is not carried over; for the studies checked, unresolved V genes explain less than half of this, and the remainder is unexplained. A total of around 130,000 clones appear in this sample, around 8.5% of them only once. The ten largest clones represent 5% to 7% of the sample. Sequenced material: PBMCs. The receptors come from a man aged 35 to 55 in good health and CMV-seronegative.

The chain is built from TRBV19 and TRBJ2-7; D gene uncertain. CDR1 is LNHDA, CDR2 SQIVND, per germline (reference sequence). The V end lost 1 base, the J end lost 2 bases, and 12 bases lay between the germline ends. This CDR3 has 15 amino acids. The CDR3 DNA reads TGTGCCAGTAGTATAGGGCAAACAAATGCCTACGAGCAGTACTTC. Amino acids: CASSIGQTNAYEQYF.

The genes are TRBV27 and TRBJ2-7; TRBD1 is a possible D gene (6 bases). Germline lookup yields CDR1 MNHEY and CDR2 SMNVEV (reference sequence). This CDR3 comprises 13 residues. Trimming shortened V by 4 bases and J by 2 bases, and 9 bases separated the two germline ends. The CDR3 DNA is TGTGCCAGCAGTTCTGGGGGCCCCTACGAGCAGTACTTC. Translated: CASSSGGPYEQYF.

The chain employs TRBV4-3 and TRBJ2-5; D might be TRBD1 (6 bases). The J call may not be correct, given that the DNA end is closer to TRBJ2-7. Germline V gene sequence: CDR1 LGHNA, CDR2 YSLEER. The CDR3 runs to 14 residues. In nucleotides, the CDR3 is TGCGCCAGCAGGCAGGACAGAAACTCCTACGAGCAGTACTTC. This sequence encodes CASRQDRNSYEQYF.

This rearrangement joins TRBV7-9 to TRBJ1-1; the D is unclear. CDR3 length: 13 residues. Between the trimmed V and J ends, which lost 5 bases and 2 bases, there was a span of 9 bases. Germline values: CDR1 SEHNR, CDR2 FQNEAQ (reference sequence). The CDR3 region is CASSQQINTEAFF. The CDR3, as DNA: TGTGCCAGCAGCCAACAAATAAACACTGAAGCTTTCTTT.

This clone has only a few counts. The chain joins TRBV7-8 to TRBJ2-5, with D maybe TRBD1 (6 bases). Germline lookup yields CDR1 SGHVS and CDR2 FQNEAQ. Trimming shortened V by 1 base and J by 0 bases, and 18 bases separated the two germline ends. This CDR3 is 18 amino acids long. Written as DNA, the CDR3 is TGTGCCAGCAGCTTAGAGGGTCAGAGACAGGCCAACCAAGAGACCCAGTACTTC. Translating it yields CASSLEGQRQANQETQYF.

This clone was counted between two and nine times. The chain carries TRBV7-9 and TRBJ2-2; D might be TRBD1 (6 bases). V was pared by 4 bases and J by 5 bases, with 8 bases between. The CDR3 extends over 13 amino acids. Germline V gene data show CDR1 as SEHNR and CDR2 as FQNEAQ (reference sequence). The CDR3, as DNA: TGTGCCAGCAGCTCAGGGGTTACCGGGGAGCTGTTTTTT. Residues: CASSSGVTGELFF.

This sequence joins TRBV6-6 and TRBJ1-5, with D uncertain. The germline gives CDR1 MNHNY, CDR2 SVGAGI (reference sequence). V shed 6 bases and J shed 0 bases, with 9 bases lying between them. The CDR3 sequence is 14 residues long. The CDR3 spells CASRSGISNQPQHF. The DNA for the CDR3 is TGTGCCAGCAGATCCGGGATTAGCAATCAGCCCCAGCATTTT.

This clone showed up just a few times. V is TRBV28 and J is TRBJ1-3; TRBD1 agrees at 8 bases. V was clipped by 7 bases and J by 4 bases; unmatched bases: 3. Germline lookup yields CDR1 MDHEN and CDR2 SYDVKM. This CDR3 is built from 13 residues. The CDR3 DNA reads as TGTGCCAGCAACCCAGGGGGCGGAAACACCATATATTTT. Its translation: CASNPGGGNTIYF. Based on the CDR3 plus reference TRBV28 and TRBJ1-3, the full variable domain is DVKVTQSSRYLVKRTGEKVFLECVQDMDHENMFWYRQDPGLGLRLIYFSYDVKMKEKGDIPEGYSVSREKKERFSLILESASTNQTSMYLCASNPGGGNTIYFGEGSWLTVV.

This clone was observed a handful of times. The chain uses TRBV5-4 and TRBJ1-1; 10 bases fit TRBD1. The CDR3 is made up of 15 amino acids. V dropped 4 bases and J dropped 3; count of bases not matched to a gene: 6. CDR1 is SGHNT, CDR2 YYREEE, per germline (reference sequence). The CDR3 spells CASSAGQGFHTEAFF. DNA for the CDR3: TGTGCCAGCAGCGCGGGACAGGGGTTCCACACTGAAGCTTTCTTT.

This clone has a handful of counts. The chain uses TRBV7-8 and TRBJ2-5; 7 bases fit TRBD1. The J call is doubtful: the DNA matches TRBJ2-7 better. CDR3 length: 14 amino acids. From germline, CDR1 is SGHVS and CDR2 FQNEAQ. The CDR3 DNA reads TGTGCCAGCAGCCCCAGGACAGGAGCCTACGAGCAGTACTTC. It yields the protein CASSPRTGAYEQYF.

This clone was detected a few times. The CDR3 here is CASSLADRGQPQHF. The CDR3 DNA reads TGTGCCAGCAGCTTAGCCGACAGGGGACAGCCCCAGCATTTT. The V call is TRBV7-6, the J call TRBJ1-5; 8 bases align to TRBD1. J was trimmed by 7 bases and V by 0 bases; bases with no gene match: 2. Per the germline V gene, CDR1 is SGHVS and CDR2 is FNYEAQ. This CDR3 comprises 14 residues.

The genes are TRBV2 and TRBJ2-7, with D uncertain. There are 10 residues in the CDR3. Trimming left V 3 bases short and J 5 bases short, with 2 bases between. Germline V lookup: CDR1 SNHLY, CDR2 FYNNEI. The CDR3 sequence: CASSDNEQYF. The CDR3 coding sequence is TGTGCCAGCAGTGATAACGAGCAGTACTTC. Full variable domain (outside the CDR3, taken from reference TRBV2 and TRBJ2-7): EPEVTQTPSHQVTQMGQEVILRCVPISNHLYFYWYRQILGQKVEFLVSFYNNEISEKSEIFDDQFSVERPDGSNFTLKIRSTKLEDSAMYFCASSDNEQYFGPGTRLTVT.

This clone has a handful of counts. V and J are TRBV27 and TRBJ1-5; possibly TRBD1 for D (5 bases). The germline CDR1 and CDR2 sequences are MNHEY and SMNVEV (reference sequence). The V and J ends lost 10 bases and 3 bases respectively, with 13 bases between them. This CDR3 region has 13 residues. The CDR3 DNA reads as TGTGCCACCTCAGACAGAAACAATCAGCCCCAGCATTTT. Its translation is CATSDRNNQPQHF.

This clone has just a few counts. V usage is TRBV28 and J usage is TRBJ1-2; D is possibly TRBD1 (6 bases). Between the trimmed V and J ends, which lost 2 bases and 5 bases, there was a span of 12 bases. This CDR3 contains 14 residues. Per the germline V gene, CDR1 is MDHEN and CDR2 is SYDVKM. CDR3 amino acids: CASSLTGRGYGYTF. The CDR3 coding sequence is TGTGCCAGCAGTTTAACAGGGAGGGGGTATGGCTACACCTTC.

This clone was detected only a few times. V and J are TRBV6-7 and TRBJ2-2; 7 positions match TRBD2. TRBV6-7 is given ORF status, its function remaining uncertain. With 3 bases clipped from V and 1 base from J, the junction kept 11 bases outside the gene matches. CDR3 length: 18 residues. The chain's CDR3 is CASSYTPGGNENTGELFF. The CDR3 DNA reads as TGTGCCAGCAGTTATACGCCGGGGGGAAACGAGAACACCGGGGAGCTGTTTTTT.

This clone was seen a few times. The rearrangement links TRBV6-8 to TRBJ2-3, with 10 bases matching TRBD2. The CDR3 is 15 residues long. The junction had 4 bases not matched to a gene; V was cut back by 6 bases and J by 1 base. CDR1 is MNHGY and CDR2 is SAAAGT in the germline V gene. The chain's CDR3 is CASSRLAGGTDTQYF. The CDR3 DNA reads as TGTGCCAGCAGCCGCCTAGCGGGGGGCACAGATACGCAGTATTTT.

This clone appeared a few times. The chain couples TRBV9 to TRBJ1-2; 9 positions agree with TRBD1. The CDR3 is 16 amino acids. Germline-derived CDR1 and CDR2 are SGDLS and YYNGEE. The trim removed 3 bases at V and 4 bases at J, leaving 10 bases unmatched. The CDR3 region is CASSAKTQTGGYGYTF. The CDR3 bases are TGTGCCAGCAGCGCCAAAACCCAGACAGGGGGCTATGGCTACACCTTC.

This clone has a handful of counts. The chain joins TRBV6-5 to TRBJ1-2; D uncertain. This CDR3 is 16 amino acids long. The V end lost 0 bases, the J end lost 2 bases, and 13 bases lay between the germline ends. CDR1 is MNHEY and CDR2 is SVGAGI in the germline V gene. In DNA form, the CDR3 reads TGTGCCAGCAGTTACTCCAGACCCCAGAGGAACTATGGCTACACCTTC. The encoded protein is CASSYSRPQRNYGYTF.

This clone was detected a few times. The chain carries TRBV15 and TRBJ1-5; 7 bases are a match to TRBD1. The CDR3 runs 13 residues. V shed 7 bases, J shed 5 bases, and the junction held 5 bases outside the gene matches. Germline CDR1 is LNHNV and CDR2 is YYDKDF (reference sequence). The CDR3 nucleotides are TGTGCCACCACCGACAGGGCTGATCAGCCCCAGCATTTT. Encoded protein: CATTDRADQPQHF.

The chain uses TRBV9 and TRBJ1-1; D is possibly TRBD1 (5 bases). Germline V CDR1 and CDR2: SGDLS, YYNGEE. The ends were cut back, 0 bases at V and 11 bases at J, with 11 bases in the middle. The CDR3 is 12 amino acids. The CDR3 coding sequence is TGTGCCAGCAGCGTAGGGGAGGGGCGGGCTTTCTTT. It yields the protein CASSVGEGRAFF.

The table lists this clone with a few counts. The chain recombines TRBV5-1 with TRBJ2-3, with D possibly matching TRBD2 (7 bases). The germline V gene has CDR1 SGHRS and CDR2 YFSETQ. This CDR3 is 15 amino acids long. The V gene lost 1 base and the J gene lost 5 bases, with 14 bases spanning the gap. This chain's CDR3 is CASSLWGGAVDTQYF. The CDR3 region has the DNA TGCGCCAGCAGCTTGTGGGGGGGGGCTGTAGATACGCAGTATTTT.

The chain carries TRBV4-1 and TRBJ1-5, with a possible D match to TRBD1 (5 bases). V was cut by 3 bases and J by 4 bases, with 13 bases left in between. This CDR3 has 15 amino acids. CDR1 is MGHRA, CDR2 YSYEKL, per germline. The CDR3 DNA sequence: TGCGCCAGCAGCCAGCAGGGAGGCCCGAATCAGCCCCAGCATTTT. It translates to CASSQQGGPNQPQHF.

This clone has only a few counts. The rearrangement joins TRBV30 to TRBJ2-2; 10 positions match TRBD1. The CDR3 is made up of 16 amino acids. J gave up 6 bases and V 2 bases, and 9 bases lay outside the gene matches. Germline loops: CDR1 GTSNPN, CDR2 SVGIG (reference sequence). CDR3 amino acids: CAWSLPGQGRSGELFF. The DNA for the CDR3 is TGTGCCTGGAGTTTGCCGGGACAGGGGAGGTCCGGGGAGCTGTTTTTT.

The chain has TRBV13 and TRBJ1-6, with D hard to call. Germline loops: CDR1 PRHDT, CDR2 FYEKMQ (reference sequence). V dropped 5 bases and J dropped 7 bases, with 9 bases sitting between them. This CDR3 is 13 amino acids long. The CDR3 bases are TGTGCCAGCAGCCTCAGTACGAATTCACCCCTCCACTTT. Translating it yields CASSLSTNSPLHF. Supplemented by reference TRBV13 and TRBJ1-6, the full variable domain reads AAGVIQSPRHLIKEKRETATLKCYPIPRHDTVYWYQQGPGQDPQFLISFYEKMQSDKGSIPDRFSAQQFSDYHSELNMSSLELGDSALYFCASSLSTNSPLHFGNGTRLTVT.

This clone was picked up a small number of times. The V call is TRBV28, the J call TRBJ1-1; 9 bases fit TRBD1. V trimming: 10 bases; J trimming: 4 bases; junction bases outside the gene matches: 16. The CDR3 runs to 16 residues. CDR1 MDHEN and CDR2 SYDVKM come from the germline V gene. The CDR3 DNA reads as TGTGCCACGCGAAGACAGGGGGGACTTGTTGGCACTGAAGCTTTCTTT. Its translation: CATRRQGGLVGTEAFF.

The gene calls are TRBV11-1 and TRBJ2-5; 11 bases are a match to TRBD2. CDR1 and CDR2 from the germline V gene are SGHAT and FQDESV (reference sequence). The CDR3 length is 16 residues. V lost 5 bases and J lost 4; bases outside the gene matches: 9. The CDR3 protein is CASSPNSGGAGETQYF. The CDR3, as DNA: TGTGCCAGCAGCCCAAATAGCGGGGGGGCCGGAGAGACCCAGTACTTC.

The chain joins TRBV19 to TRBJ1-1, with D hard to call. This CDR3 is built from 13 residues. Germline loops: CDR1 LNHDA, CDR2 SQIVND (reference sequence). Trimming removed 2 bases at V and 1 base at J, with 5 bases between. CDR3 bases: TGTGCCAGTAGTATAACGGGGAACACTGAAGCTTTCTTT. This translates into CASSITGNTEAFF.

This chain uses TRBV6-4 with TRBJ2-3, with D perhaps TRBD2 (6 bases). Per the germline V gene, CDR1 is MRHNA and CDR2 is SNTAGT. The CDR3 covers 15 residues. Trimming pared 0 bases from V and 6 bases from J, leaving 13 bases between. The CDR3 sequence is CASSDSISGVDTQYF. The CDR3 DNA reads as TGTGCCAGCAGTGACTCGATCTCGGGGGTGGATACGCAGTATTTT.

The chain's CDR3 is CASSPGGEGNEKLFF. The CDR3 nucleotides are TGTGCCAGCAGCCCAGGGGGCGAGGGCAATGAAAAACTGTTTTTT. The rearrangement uses TRBV11-2 and TRBJ1-4; TRBD1 matches at 8 bases. The CDR3 has 15 residues. Germline V CDR1 and CDR2: SGHAT, FQNNGV. Trimming removed 5 bases from V and 5 bases from J; junction bases left unmatched: 7. Drawing the rest from reference TRBV11-2 and TRBJ1-4, the complete variable domain is EAGVAQSPRYKIIEKRQSVAFWCNPISGHATLYWYQQILGQGPKLLIQFQNNGVVDDSQLPKDRFSAERLKGVDSTLKIQPAKLEDSAVYLCASSPGGEGNEKLFFGSGTQLSVL.

This clone has only a few counts. This sequence joins TRBV4-1 and TRBJ1-2; D is uncertain. Germline CDR1 and CDR2: MGHRA and YSYEKL. The V end lost 4 bases, the J end lost 2 bases, and 14 bases lay between the germline ends. The CDR3 is 15 residues long. The CDR3 region is CASSPQPVSNYGYTF. CDR3 coding DNA: TGCGCCAGCAGCCCACAACCCGTGTCGAACTATGGCTACACCTTC.

This clone was counted only a few times. The V call is TRBV9, the J call TRBJ1-5; TRBD1 matches at 7 bases. The V gene's germline CDR1 is SGDLS and CDR2 YYNGEE. The CDR3 extends over 14 amino acids. The V and J ends lost 0 bases and 5 bases, in that order; junction bases with no gene match: 2. CDR3 in amino acids: CASSVGQGDQPQHF. DNA of the CDR3: TGTGCCAGCAGCGTAGGACAGGGTGATCAGCCCCAGCATTTT.